This entry describes one T cell receptor (beta chain). V was trimmed by 3 bases and J by 4 bases, leaving 12 bases between them. Germline CDR1 and CDR2: MNHNS and SASEGT. The CDR3 contains 14 residues. This record belongs to a study of T cell responses to AZD1222 COVID-19 vaccine. The protocol was immunoSEQ multiplex PCR, while the TCRdb copy is restricted to in-frame clones and leaves out a portion. Among fewer than 110,000 clones listed, 80% to 95% were seen once. The source material was peripheral blood, sampled 28 days after the second AZD1222 dose. The TCR originated in an adult who received the AZD1222 COVID-19 vaccine. The chain couples TRBV6-1 to TRBJ1-2, with D possibly TRBD1 on 5 matching bases. CDR3 sequence (DNA): TGTGCCAGCAGTGATCTGCCAGGGACCTATGGCTACACCTTC. As protein: CASSDLPGTYGYTF.